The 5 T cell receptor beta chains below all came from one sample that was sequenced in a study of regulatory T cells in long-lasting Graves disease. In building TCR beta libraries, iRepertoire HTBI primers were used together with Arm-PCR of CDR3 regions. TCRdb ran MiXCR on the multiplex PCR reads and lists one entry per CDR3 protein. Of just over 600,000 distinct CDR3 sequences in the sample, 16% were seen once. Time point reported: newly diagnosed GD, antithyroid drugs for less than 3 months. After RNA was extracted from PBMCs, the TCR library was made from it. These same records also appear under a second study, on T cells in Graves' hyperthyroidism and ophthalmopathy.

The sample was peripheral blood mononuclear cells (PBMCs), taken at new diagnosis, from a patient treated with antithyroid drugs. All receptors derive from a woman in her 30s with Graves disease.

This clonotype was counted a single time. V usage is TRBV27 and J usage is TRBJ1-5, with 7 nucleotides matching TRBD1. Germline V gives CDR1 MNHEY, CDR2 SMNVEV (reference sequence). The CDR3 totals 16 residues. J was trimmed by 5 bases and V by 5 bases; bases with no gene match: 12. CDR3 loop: CASSRTRNRGDQPQHF. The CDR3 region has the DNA TGTGCCAGCAGTCGTACCCGAAACAGGGGAGATCAGCCCCAGCATTTT.

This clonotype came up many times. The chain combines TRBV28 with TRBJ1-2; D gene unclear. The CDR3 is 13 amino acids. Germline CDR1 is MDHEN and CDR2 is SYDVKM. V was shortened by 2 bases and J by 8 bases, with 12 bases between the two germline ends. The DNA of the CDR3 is TGTGCCAGCAGTTTACACCGGGGTGGAGGCTACACCTTC. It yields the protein CASSLHRGGGYTF.

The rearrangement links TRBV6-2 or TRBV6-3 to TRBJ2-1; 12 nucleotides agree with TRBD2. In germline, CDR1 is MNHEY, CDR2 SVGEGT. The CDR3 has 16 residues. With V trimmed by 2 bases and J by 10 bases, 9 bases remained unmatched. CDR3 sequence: CASSYAVLAGGHEQFF. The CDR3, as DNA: TGTGCCAGCAGTTACGCAGTCCTAGCGGGAGGGCACGAGCAGTTCTTC.

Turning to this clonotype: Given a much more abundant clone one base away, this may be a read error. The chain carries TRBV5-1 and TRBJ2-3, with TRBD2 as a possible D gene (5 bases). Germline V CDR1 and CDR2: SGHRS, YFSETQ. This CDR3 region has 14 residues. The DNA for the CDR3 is TGCGCCAGCGGCTTGGAGCGGACCACAGATACGCAGTATTTT. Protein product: CASGLERTTDTQYF.

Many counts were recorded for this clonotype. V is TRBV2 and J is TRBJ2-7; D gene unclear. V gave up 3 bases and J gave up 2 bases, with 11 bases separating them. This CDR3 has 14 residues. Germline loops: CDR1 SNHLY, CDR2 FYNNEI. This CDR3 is CASSDPQTPYEQYF. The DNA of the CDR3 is TGTGCCAGCAGTGACCCGCAAACCCCCTACGAGCAGTACTTC.